The clone carrying this T cell receptor (beta chain) appeared a few times. The target antigen is unknown. The germline gives CDR1 LNHDA, CDR2 SQIVND (reference sequence). V lost 4 bases to trimming and J lost 2 bases, with 15 bases between them. This CDR3 comprises 15 residues. Primers included in the PCR were 60 Vbeta and 13 Jbeta primers. Some clones are missing from TCRdb's copy, which holds only in-frame ones; the method was immunoSEQ multiplex PCR. The sample contains around 140,000 clones, around 10% of which appear only once. This entry belongs to a study of cytomegalovirus exposure and HLA in healthy donors. Study information: Inside one of the first data releases sat around 86 million unique TCRs taken from HLA-typed donors. Study-level findings and limits: The study listed approximately 160 cytomegalovirus-associated TCR beta chains. In vitro checks showed that a few CMV-associated chains really do target CMV antigens.

The specimen sequenced was PBMCs. The receptor was isolated from a man aged 50 to 60 in good health and CMV-seronegative. V is TRBV19 and J is TRBJ2-7; possible D gene TRBD1, 5 bases. The CDR3 is CASSTDSMVPYEQYF. CDR3 in DNA: TGTGCCAGTAGTACAGACAGTATGGTTCCCTACGAGCAGTACTTC. Combining the CDR3 with reference TRBV19 and TRBJ2-7 gives the whole variable domain DGGITQSPKYLFRKEGQNVTLSCEQNLNHDAMYWYRQDPGQGLRLIYYSQIVNDFQKGDIAEGYSVSREKKESFPLTVTSAQKNPTAFYLCASSTDSMVPYEQYFGPGTRLTVT.